Listed here is a single T cell receptor beta chain. The target antigen is unknown. The data originate from a study of identical twins. Regarding the study as a whole: Abundant beta clonotypes from cord blood had fewer insertions, unlike memory repertoires, which showed none.

The trim removed 3 bases at V and 1 base at J, leaving 5 bases unmatched. Per the germline V gene, CDR1 is MDHEN and CDR2 is SYDVKM. This CDR3 contains 16 residues. Unique molecular identifiers were present on cDNA, and template switching added a universal primer site. TCRdb redid the calling of the 5' RACE reads with MiXCR, one entry per CDR3 protein. This sample has about 530,000 distinct CDR3 sequences, with nearly 15% found just once. A further study also used this sample, focusing on yellow fever vaccine responses in identical twins.

The chain couples TRBV28 to TRBJ2-2; 7 bases line up with TRBD1. What was sequenced was CD4+ T cells sorted from blood. The source of this sequence is a woman aged 18 to 35 in good health. The DNA of the CDR3 is TGTGCCAGCAGTTTCTCCGGGACAGTGAACACCGGGGAGCTGTTTTTT. It yields the protein CASSFSGTVNTGELFF.